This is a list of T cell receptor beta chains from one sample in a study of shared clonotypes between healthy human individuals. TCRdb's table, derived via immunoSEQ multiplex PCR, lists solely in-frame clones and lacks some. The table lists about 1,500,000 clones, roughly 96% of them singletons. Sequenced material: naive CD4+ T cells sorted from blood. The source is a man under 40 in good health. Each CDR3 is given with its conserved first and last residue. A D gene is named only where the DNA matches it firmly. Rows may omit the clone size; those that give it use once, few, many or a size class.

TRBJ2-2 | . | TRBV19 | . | CASRKQGGTGELFF | TGTGCCAGTAGGAAACAGGGTGGCACCGGGGAGCTGTTTTTT
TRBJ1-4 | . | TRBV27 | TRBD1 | CASSALTGAREKLFF | TGTGCCAGCAGTGCGTTGACAGGGGCAAGGGAAAAACTGTTTTTT
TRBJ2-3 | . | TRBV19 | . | CASSIHAGGGTDTQYF | TGTGCCAGTAGTATTCATGCTGGGGGCGGCACAGATACGCAGTATTTT
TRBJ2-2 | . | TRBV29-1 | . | CSVVLSTGELFF | TGCAGCGTTGTACTGAGCACCGGGGAGCTGTTTTTT
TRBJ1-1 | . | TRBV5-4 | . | CASSLGEGTEAFF | TGTGCCAGCAGCTTGGGAGAGGGGACTGAAGCTTTCTTT
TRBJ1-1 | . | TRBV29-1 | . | CSASSSEEAFF | TGCAGCGCCTCTTCGAGTGAAGAAGCTTTCTTT
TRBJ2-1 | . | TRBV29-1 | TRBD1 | CSVSDRGLYNEQFF | TGCAGCGTTTCCGACAGGGGGCTTTACAATGAGCAGTTCTTC
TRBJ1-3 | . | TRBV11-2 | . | CASSLKSSGNTIYF | TGTGCCAGCAGCTTGAAGTCCTCTGGAAACACCATATATTTT
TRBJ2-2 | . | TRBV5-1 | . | CASSLGDNTGELFF | TGCGCCAGCAGCTTGGGGGACAACACCGGGGAGCTGTTTTTT
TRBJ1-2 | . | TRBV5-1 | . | CASFLTAGGSRYGYTF | TGCGCCAGCTTTCTGACAGCCGGGGGCAGCCGCTATGGCTACACCTTC
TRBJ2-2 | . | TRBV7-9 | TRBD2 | CASSFGASGNTGELFF | TGTGCCAGCAGCTTTGGGGCTAGCGGGAACACCGGGGAGCTGTTTTTT
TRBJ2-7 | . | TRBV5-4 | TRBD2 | CASSLDPGLDYEQYF | TGTGCCAGCAGCTTAGATCCGGGACTAGACTACGAGCAGTACTTC
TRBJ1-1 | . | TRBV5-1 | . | CASSLAGSAEAFF | TGCGCCAGCAGCTTGGCGGGGTCGGCTGAAGCTTTCTTT
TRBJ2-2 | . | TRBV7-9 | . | CASSRLDTGELFF | TGTGCCAGCAGCCGTCTCGACACGGGGGAGCTGTTTTTT
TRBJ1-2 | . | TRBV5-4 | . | CASSLAAGLNGYTF | TGTGCCAGCAGCTTGGCCGCTGGGTTAAACGGCTACACCTTC
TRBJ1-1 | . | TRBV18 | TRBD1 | CASSPLRQGAEAFF | TGTGCCAGCTCACCACTCCGACAGGGGGCTGAAGCTTTCTTT
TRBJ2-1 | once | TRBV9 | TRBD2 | CASSPASGLSYNEQFF | TGTGCCAGCAGCCCTGCTAGCGGGCTAAGCTACAATGAGCAGTTCTTC
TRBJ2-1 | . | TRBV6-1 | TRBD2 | CASSPRLAGGEQFF | TGTGCCAGCAGTCCTCGACTAGCGGGAGGTGAGCAGTTCTTC
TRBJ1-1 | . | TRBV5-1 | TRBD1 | CASSLGRGQGVITEAFF | TGCGCCAGCAGCTTAGGACGGGGACAGGGAGTTATCACTGAAGCTTTCTTT